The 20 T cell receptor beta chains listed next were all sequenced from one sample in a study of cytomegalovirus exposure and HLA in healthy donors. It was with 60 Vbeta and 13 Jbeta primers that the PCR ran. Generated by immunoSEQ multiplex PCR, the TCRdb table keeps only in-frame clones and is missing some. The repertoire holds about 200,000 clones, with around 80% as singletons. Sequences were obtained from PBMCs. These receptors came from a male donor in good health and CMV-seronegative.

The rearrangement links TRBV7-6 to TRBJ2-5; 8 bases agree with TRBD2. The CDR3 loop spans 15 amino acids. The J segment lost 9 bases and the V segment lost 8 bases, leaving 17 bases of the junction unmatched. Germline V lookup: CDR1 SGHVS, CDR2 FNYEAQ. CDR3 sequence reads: CASGREAGAGEAQYF. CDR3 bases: TGTGCCAGCGGACGGGAAGCGGGAGCCGGGGAGGCCCAGTACTTC.

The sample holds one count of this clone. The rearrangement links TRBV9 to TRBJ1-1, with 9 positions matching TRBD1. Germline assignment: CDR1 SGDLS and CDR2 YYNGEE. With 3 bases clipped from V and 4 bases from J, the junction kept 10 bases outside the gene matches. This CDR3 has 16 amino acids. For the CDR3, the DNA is TGTGCCAGCAGCGACCGGGACAGGGTGGTGAGCACTGAAGCTTTCTTT. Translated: CASSDRDRVVSTEAFF. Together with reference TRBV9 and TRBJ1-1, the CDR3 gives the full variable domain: DSGVTQTPKHLITATGQRVTLRCSPRSGDLSVYWYQQSLDQGLQFLIQYYNGEERAKGNILERFSAQQFPDLHSELNLSSLELGDSALYFCASSDRDRVVSTEAFFGQGTRLTVV.

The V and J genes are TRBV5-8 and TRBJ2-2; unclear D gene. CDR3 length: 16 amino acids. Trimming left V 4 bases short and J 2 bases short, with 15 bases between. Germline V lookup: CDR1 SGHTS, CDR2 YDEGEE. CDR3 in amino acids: CASSPGTGVNTGELFF. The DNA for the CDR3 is TGTGCCAGCAGCCCGGGTACTGGAGTCAACACCGGGGAGCTGTTTTTT. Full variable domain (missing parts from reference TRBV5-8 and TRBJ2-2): EAGVTQSPTHLIKTRGQQATLRCSPISGHTSVYWYQQALGLGLQFLLWYDEGEERNRGNFPPRFSGRQFPNYSSELNVNALELEDSALYLCASSPGTGVNTGELFFGEGSRLTVL.

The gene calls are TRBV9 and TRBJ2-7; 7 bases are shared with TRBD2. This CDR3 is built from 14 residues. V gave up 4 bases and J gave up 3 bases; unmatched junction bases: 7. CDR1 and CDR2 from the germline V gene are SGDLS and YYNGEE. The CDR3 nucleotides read TGTGCCAGCAGCTTCAGCGGGACCGGCTACGAGCAGTACTTC. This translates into CASSFSGTGYEQYF.

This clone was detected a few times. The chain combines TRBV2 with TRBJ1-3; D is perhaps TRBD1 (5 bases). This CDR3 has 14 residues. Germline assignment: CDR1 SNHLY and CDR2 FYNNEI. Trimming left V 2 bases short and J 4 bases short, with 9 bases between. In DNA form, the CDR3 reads TGTGCCAGCAGTGAACCCCGACAGGGAAACACCATATATTTT. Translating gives CASSEPRQGNTIYF.

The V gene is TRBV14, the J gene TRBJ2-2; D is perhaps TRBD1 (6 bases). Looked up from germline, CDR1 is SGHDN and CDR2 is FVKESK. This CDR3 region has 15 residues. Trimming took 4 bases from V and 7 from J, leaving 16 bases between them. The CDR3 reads CASSPLRGVGGELFF. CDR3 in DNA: TGTGCCAGCAGCCCTCTCAGGGGAGTAGGCGGGGAGCTGTTTTTT.

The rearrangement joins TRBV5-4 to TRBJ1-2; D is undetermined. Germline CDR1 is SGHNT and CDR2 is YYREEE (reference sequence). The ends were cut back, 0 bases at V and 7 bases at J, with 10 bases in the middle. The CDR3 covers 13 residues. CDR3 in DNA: TGTGCCAGCAGCTTGGAATTGCGGCGTGGCTACACCTTC. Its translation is CASSLELRRGYTF.

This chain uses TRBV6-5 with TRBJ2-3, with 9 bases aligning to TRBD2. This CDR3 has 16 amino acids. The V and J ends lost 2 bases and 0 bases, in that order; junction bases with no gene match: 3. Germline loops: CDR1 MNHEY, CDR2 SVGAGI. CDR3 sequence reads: CASSYGLAGSTDTQYF. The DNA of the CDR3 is TGTGCCAGCAGTTACGGGCTAGCGGGGAGCACAGATACGCAGTATTTT.

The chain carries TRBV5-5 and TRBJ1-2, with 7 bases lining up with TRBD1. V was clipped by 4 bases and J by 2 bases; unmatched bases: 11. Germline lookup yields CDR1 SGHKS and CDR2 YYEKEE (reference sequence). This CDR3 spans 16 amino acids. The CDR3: CASSPRTGLINYGYTF. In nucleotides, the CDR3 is TGTGCCAGCAGCCCCAGGACAGGCCTCATCAACTATGGCTACACCTTC.

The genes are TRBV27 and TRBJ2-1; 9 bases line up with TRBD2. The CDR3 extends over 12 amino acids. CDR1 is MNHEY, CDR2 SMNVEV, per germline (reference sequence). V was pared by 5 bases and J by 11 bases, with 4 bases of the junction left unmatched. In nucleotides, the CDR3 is TGTGCCAGCAGTGCCTCTAGCGGGAAGCAGTTCTTC. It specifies CASSASSGKQFF.

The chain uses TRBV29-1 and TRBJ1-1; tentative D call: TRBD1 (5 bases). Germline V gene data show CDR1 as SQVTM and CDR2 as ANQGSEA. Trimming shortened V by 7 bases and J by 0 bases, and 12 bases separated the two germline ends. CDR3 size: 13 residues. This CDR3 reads CSARPTVNTEAFF. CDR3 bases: TGCAGCGCCCGCCCGACAGTGAACACTGAAGCTTTCTTT.

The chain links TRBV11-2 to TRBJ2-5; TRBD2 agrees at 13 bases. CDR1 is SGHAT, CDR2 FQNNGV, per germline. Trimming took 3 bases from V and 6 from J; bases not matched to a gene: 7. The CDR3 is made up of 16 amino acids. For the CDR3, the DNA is TGTGCCAGCAGCTTCTGGACTAGCGGGAGTCCCAAGACCCAGTACTTC. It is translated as CASSFWTSGSPKTQYF.

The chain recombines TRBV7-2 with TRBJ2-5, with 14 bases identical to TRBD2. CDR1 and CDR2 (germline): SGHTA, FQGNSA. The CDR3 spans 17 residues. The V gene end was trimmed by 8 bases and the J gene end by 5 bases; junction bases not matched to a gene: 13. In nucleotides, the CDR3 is TGTGCCAGCCAACCTCGACTAGCGGGAGGGCCCTGGGAGACCCAGTACTTC. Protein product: CASQPRLAGGPWETQYF. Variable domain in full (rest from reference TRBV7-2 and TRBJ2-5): GAGVSQSPSNKVTEKGKDVELRCDPISGHTALYWYRQSLGQGLEFLIYFQGNSAPDKSGLPSDRFSAERTGGSVSTLTIQRTQQEDSAVYLCASQPRLAGGPWETQYFGPGTRLLVL.

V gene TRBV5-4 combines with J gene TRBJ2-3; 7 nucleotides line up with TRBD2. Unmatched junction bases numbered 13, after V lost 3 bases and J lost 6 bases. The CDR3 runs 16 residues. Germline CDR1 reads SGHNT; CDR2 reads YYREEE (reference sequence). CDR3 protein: CASSSFASGGGDTQYF. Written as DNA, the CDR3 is TGTGCCAGCAGCTCGTTCGCTAGCGGAGGCGGGGATACGCAGTATTTT.

CDR3: CASSSALVEQFF. The CDR3 region has the DNA TGTGCCAGCAGCTCGGCCCTAGTTGAGCAGTTCTTC. The chain couples TRBV7-9 to TRBJ2-1; D is ambiguous. The V end lost 4 bases, the J end lost 9 bases, and 10 bases lay between the germline ends. The germline V gene has CDR1 SEHNR and CDR2 FQNEAQ (reference sequence). The CDR3 loop spans 12 amino acids. The full variable domain, with the rest looked up from reference TRBV7-9 and TRBJ2-1, is DTGVSQNPRHKITKRGQNVTFRCDPISEHNRLYWYRQTLGQGPEFLTYFQNEAQLEKSRLLSDRFSAERPKGSFSTLEIQRTEQGDSAMYLCASSSALVEQFFGPGTRLTVL.

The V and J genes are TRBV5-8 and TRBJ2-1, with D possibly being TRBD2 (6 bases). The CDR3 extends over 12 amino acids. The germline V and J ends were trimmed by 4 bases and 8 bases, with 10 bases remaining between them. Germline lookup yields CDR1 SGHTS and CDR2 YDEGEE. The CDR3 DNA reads TGTGCCAGCAGCCCTCGGGAGTATGAGCAGTTCTTC. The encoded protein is CASSPREYEQFF.

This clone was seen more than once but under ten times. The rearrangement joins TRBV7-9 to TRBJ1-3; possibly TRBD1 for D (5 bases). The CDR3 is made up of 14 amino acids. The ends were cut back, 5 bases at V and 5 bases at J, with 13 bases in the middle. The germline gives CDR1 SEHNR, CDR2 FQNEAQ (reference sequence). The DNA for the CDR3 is TGTGCCAGCAGCCACCCCGACAGCCGAAACACCATATATTTT. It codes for CASSHPDSRNTIYF.

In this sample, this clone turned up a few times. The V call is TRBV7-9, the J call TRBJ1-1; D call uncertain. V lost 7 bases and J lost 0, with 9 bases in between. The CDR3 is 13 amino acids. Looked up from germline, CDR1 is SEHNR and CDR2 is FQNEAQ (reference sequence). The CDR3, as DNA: TGTGCCAGCACCTTGGAGGTGAACACTGAAGCTTTCTTT. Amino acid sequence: CASTLEVNTEAFF.

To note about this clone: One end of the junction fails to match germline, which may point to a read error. The CDR3 DNA reads as TGCAGCGTGGTGGAGGGGTCGAGCTTAAGAATCTTT. This encodes CSVVEGSSLRIF. V and J are TRBV29-1 and TRBJ1-1; D possibly corresponds to TRBD1 (5 bases). Germline CDR1 is SQVTM and CDR2 is ANQGSEA. CDR3 length equals 12 residues. Together with reference TRBV29-1 and TRBJ1-1, the CDR3 gives the full variable domain: SAVISQKPSRDICQRGTSLTIQCQVDSQVTMMFWYRQQPGQSLTLIATANQGSEATYESGFVIDKFPISRPNLTFSTLTVSNMSPEDSSIYLCSVVEGSSLRIFGQGTRLTVV.

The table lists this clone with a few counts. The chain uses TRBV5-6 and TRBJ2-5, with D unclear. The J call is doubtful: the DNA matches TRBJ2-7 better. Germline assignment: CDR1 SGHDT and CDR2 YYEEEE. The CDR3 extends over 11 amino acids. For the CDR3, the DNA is TGTGCCAGCAGCTTGGGCTACGAGCAGTACTTC. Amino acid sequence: CASSLGYEQYF.